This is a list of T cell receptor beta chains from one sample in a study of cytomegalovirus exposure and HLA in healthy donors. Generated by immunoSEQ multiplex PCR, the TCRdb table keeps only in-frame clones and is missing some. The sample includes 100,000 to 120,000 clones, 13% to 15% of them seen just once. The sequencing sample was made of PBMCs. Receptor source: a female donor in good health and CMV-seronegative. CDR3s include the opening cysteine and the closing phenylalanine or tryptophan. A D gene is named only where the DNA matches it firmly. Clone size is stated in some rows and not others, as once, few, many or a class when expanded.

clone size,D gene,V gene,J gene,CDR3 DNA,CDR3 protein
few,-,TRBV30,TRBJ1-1,TGTGCCTGGGGGGGTTTAGGCTGGGGGCTAACTGAAGCTTTCTTT,CAWGGLGWGLTEAFF
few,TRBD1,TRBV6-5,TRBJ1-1,TGTGCCAGCAGCCTCGGACAGGAGAACACTGAAGCTTTCTTT,CASSLGQENTEAFF
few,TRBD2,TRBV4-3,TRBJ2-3,TGCGCCAGCAGCCCTCGGACTAGCGGGAATGAGTATACGCAGTATTTT,CASSPRTSGNEYTQYF
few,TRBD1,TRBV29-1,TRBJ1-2,TGCAGCGTTAACCCTCCCGACAGGGGGTTAAGGGGCTACACCTTC,CSVNPPDRGLRGYTF
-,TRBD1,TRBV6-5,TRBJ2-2,TGTGCCAGCAGGGAGGGACAGGGTGGAGGCGGGGAGCTGTTTTTT,CASREGQGGGGELFF
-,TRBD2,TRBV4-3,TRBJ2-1,TGCGCCAGCAGCCAAGATATTCTAGCGGGAGACAATGAGCAGTTCTTC,CASSQDILAGDNEQFF
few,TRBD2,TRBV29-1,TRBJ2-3,TGCAGCGTAAGACAGGTGACTAGCGGGAGGGCCGCAGATACGCAGTATTTT,CSVRQVTSGRAADTQYF
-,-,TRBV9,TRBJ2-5,TGTGCCAGCAGCGTAGGTGTCGCGGAGGGGACCCAGTACTTC,CASSVGVAEGTQYF
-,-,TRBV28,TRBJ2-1,TGTGCCAGCAGTTTAACCCCGTCGGGGATCTATGAGCAGTTCTTC,CASSLTPSGIYEQFF
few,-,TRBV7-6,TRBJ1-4,TGTGCCAGCAGCCTTAATGAAAAACTGTTTTTT,CASSLNEKLFF
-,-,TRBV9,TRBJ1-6,TGTGCCAGCAGCGTAGAGCGCGGCAATTCACCCCTCCACTTT,CASSVERGNSPLHF
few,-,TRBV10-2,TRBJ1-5,TGCGCCAGCAGTGAGTCGAATGCGGATCAGCCCCAGCATTTT,CASSESNADQPQHF
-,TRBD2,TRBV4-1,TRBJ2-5,TGCGCCAGCAGCTCCGGGACTAGCCGGGCGGAGACCCAGTACTTC,CASSSGTSRAETQYF
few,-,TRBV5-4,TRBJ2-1,TGTGCCAGCAGCGGGCGTCAGGTCTCGGATGAGCAGTTCTTC,CASSGRQVSDEQFF
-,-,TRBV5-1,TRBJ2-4,TGCGCCAGCAGCTTGGCCTCAGGCAAAAACATTCAGTACTTC,CASSLASGKNIQYF
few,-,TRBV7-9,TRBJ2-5,TGTGCCAGCAGCTTAGCCTGGGGCCTGGGGACCCAGTACTTC,CASSLAWGLGTQYF
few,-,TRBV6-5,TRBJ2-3,TGTGCCAGCAGCGCGTACTTCACAGATACGCAGTATTTT,CASSAYFTDTQYF
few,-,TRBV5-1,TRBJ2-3,TGCGCCAGCAGCTTGGAACGGGGTAGCACAGATACGCAGTATTTT,CASSLERGSTDTQYF
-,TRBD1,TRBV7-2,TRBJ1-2,TGTGCCAGCAGCCACGGACAGGGGGCGCGCGGCTATGGCTACACCTTC,CASSHGQGARGYGYTF
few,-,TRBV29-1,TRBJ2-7,TGCAGCGTTGATCCAGGGACTTACGAGCAGTACTTC,CSVDPGTYEQYF
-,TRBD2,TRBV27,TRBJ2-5,TGTGCCAGCAGTCTACGACCCCCTGGCGGGGGGTCTTCCGAGACCCAGTACTTC,CASSLRPPGGGSSETQYF
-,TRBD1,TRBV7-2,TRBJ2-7,TGTGCCAGCAACAGGGGGCAATTCTACGAGCAGTACTTC,CASNRGQFYEQYF
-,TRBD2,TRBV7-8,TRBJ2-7,TGTGCCAGCAGCTCGGGGGTAGCGGGAGTTGGGGGCTACGAGCAGTACTTC,CASSSGVAGVGGYEQYF
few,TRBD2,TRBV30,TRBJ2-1,TGTGCCTGGAGTGTAGTAGCGGGAGGGCCCTCTAATGAGCAGTTCTTC,CAWSVVAGGPSNEQFF
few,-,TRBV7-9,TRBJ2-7,TGTGCCAGCAGCTTAGGCCGCAGGAACGGATACGAGCAGTACTTC,CASSLGRRNGYEQYF
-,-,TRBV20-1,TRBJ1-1,TGCAGTGCTAGTACAAACACTGAAGCTTTCTTT,CSASTNTEAFF
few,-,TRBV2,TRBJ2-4,TGTGCCAGCAGTGAAATGACTCTTCAGTACTTC,CASSEMTLQYF
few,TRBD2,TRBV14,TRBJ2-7,TGTGCCAGCAGCCAAGACCCCCCAGCGGGAGTCGTCTACGAGCAGTACTTC,CASSQDPPAGVVYEQYF
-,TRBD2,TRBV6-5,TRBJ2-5,TGTGCCAGCTCTCCGGGAGGCGGGGAGACCCAGTACTTC,CASSPGGGETQYF
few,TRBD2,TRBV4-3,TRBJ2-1,TGCGCCAGCAGCCAGGAACCGGGAGGCTACAATGAGCAGTTCTTC,CASSQEPGGYNEQFF
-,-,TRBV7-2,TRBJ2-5,TGTGCCAGCAGCTTAGGGGGGCGGGAGACCCAGTACTTC,CASSLGGRETQYF
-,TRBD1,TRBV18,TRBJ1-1,TGTGCCAGCACCGGGACAGGGGGCACTGAGGCTTTCTTT,CASTGTGGTEAFF
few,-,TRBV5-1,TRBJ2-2,TGCGCCAGCAGCTTGGTAGGAGAGAACACCGGGGAGCTGTTTTTT,CASSLVGENTGELFF
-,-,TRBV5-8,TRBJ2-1,TGTGCCAGCAGCTTGCTGGTGGGAGTGGGGCAGTTCTTC,CASSLLVGVGQFF
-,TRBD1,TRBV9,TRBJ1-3,TGTGCCAGCAGCGGGACAGGCTTCTCTGGAAACACCATATATTTT,CASSGTGFSGNTIYF
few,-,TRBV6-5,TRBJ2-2,TGTGCCAGCAGTCCGAGGCAGAACACCGGGGAGCTGTTTTTT,CASSPRQNTGELFF
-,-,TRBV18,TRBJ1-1,TGTGCCAGCTCACCGACGTGGGGGCGGAACACTGAAGCTTTCTTT,CASSPTWGRNTEAFF
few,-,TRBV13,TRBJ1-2,TGTGCCAGCAGCTACAGACAGGCTGGTTACACCTTC,CASSYRQAGYTF
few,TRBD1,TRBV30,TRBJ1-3,TGTGCCTACGGACAGGGAGCTGGAAACACCATATATTTT,CAYGQGAGNTIYF
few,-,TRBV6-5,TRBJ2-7,TGTGCCAGCAGTTACAGAGGGGGAAGCTACGAGCAGTACTTC,CASSYRGGSYEQYF
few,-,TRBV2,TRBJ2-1,TGTGCCAGCAAGGTCACTACCCTATCCTACAATGAGCAGTTCTTC,CASKVTTLSYNEQFF
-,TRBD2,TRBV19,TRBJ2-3,TGTGCCAGTACCCAGGGACTAGCACCAGATACGCAGTATTTT,CASTQGLAPDTQYF
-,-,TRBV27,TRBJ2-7,TGTGCCAGCAGCGGACAGTACTATTCCTACGAGCAGTACTTC,CASSGQYYSYEQYF
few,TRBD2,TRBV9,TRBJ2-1,TGTGCCAGCAGCGTAGGCGGGGGGAGCTCCTACAATGAGCAGTTCTTC,CASSVGGGSSYNEQFF
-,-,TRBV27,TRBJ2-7,TGTGCCAGCAGTCCCTCCTCCTACGAGCAGTACTTC,CASSPSSYEQYF
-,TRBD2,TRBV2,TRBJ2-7,TGTGCCAGCGGGGGGGTGGGGTCGAGTATATCCTACGAGCAGTACTTC,CASGGVGSSISYEQYF
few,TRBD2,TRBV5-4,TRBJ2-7,TGTGCCAGCAGTGGACTAGCGGGAGTTCGCGAGCAGTACTTC,CASSGLAGVREQYF
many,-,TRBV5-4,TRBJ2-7,TGTGCCAGCAGCTTGCAACCCACCCGACAGGTCCGGGAGCAGTACTTC,CASSLQPTRQVREQYF
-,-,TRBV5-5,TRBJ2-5,TGTGCCAGCAGCTTGACCTGGTCGAGAGAGACCCAGTACTTC,CASSLTWSRETQYF